The 17 T cell receptor beta chains below come from one sample, sequenced in a study of a mutant IDH1 vaccine in newly diagnosed glioma. Their antigens remain unidentified. Clones were read by immunoSEQ multiplex PCR, and TCRdb kept only the in-frame ones, dropping some. The data show tens of thousands of clones, over 85% seen once. Time point noted: week 47, end of study. Doses comprised 300 ug of mutant IDH1 20-mer peptide each, plus topical imiquimod. The material sequenced was PBMCs, taken from a glioma patient whose treatment included an IDH1 peptide vaccine. Receptors originate from a woman between 50 and 59 years old with glioma.

This chain uses TRBV5-4 with TRBJ1-6; 8 bases fit TRBD1. CDR3 length equals 16 residues. J gave up 5 bases and V 3 bases, and 7 bases lay outside the gene matches. CDR1 is SGHNT, CDR2 YYREEE, per germline (reference sequence). The CDR3 sequence: CASSSAPGQDNSPLHF. In nucleotides, the CDR3 is TGTGCCAGCAGCTCCGCGCCGGGACAGGATAATTCACCCCTCCACTTT.

The chain links TRBV4-1 to TRBJ2-5; a weak D match, TRBD2 (5 bases). The better agreement between TRBJ2-7 and the DNA end casts doubt on the J call. In germline, CDR1 is MGHRA, CDR2 YSYEKL. The CDR3 runs to 14 residues. The CDR3 coding sequence is TGCGCCAGCAGCCAGCCAATAGAGGGCCACGAGCAGTACTTC. Amino acid sequence: CASSQPIEGHEQYF.

The chain couples TRBV30 to TRBJ1-3; no clear D. The CDR3 loop spans 12 amino acids. The germline V gene has CDR1 GTSNPN and CDR2 SVGIG (reference sequence). Between the trimmed V and J ends, which lost 0 bases and 3 bases, there was a span of 3 bases. CDR3 nucleotide sequence: TGTGCCTGGAGTGTGGTTGGAAACACCATATATTTT. Translating it yields CAWSVVGNTIYF.

J is TRBJ1-5 and V is TRBV28, with D perhaps matching TRBD1 (5 bases). The CDR3 loop spans 15 amino acids. Germline assignment: CDR1 MDHEN and CDR2 SYDVKM. V gave up 3 bases and J gave up 2 bases, with 11 bases separating them. The CDR3 spells CASSFRGAGNQPQHF. The CDR3 DNA reads as TGTGCCAGCAGTTTCAGAGGGGCGGGCAATCAGCCCCAGCATTTT.

The gene calls are TRBV10-3 and TRBJ1-5, with a possible D match to TRBD1 (5 bases). The CDR3 is 15 amino acids. V dropped 3 bases and J dropped 7 bases, with 16 bases sitting between them. The germline gives CDR1 ENHRY, CDR2 SYGVKD. Written as DNA, the CDR3 is TGTGCCATCAGTGATGGGCAGGGCGCTGGCCAGCCCCAGCATTTT. Amino acids: CAISDGQGAGQPQHF.

Comment on this clone: Other nucleotide sequences from this sample produce the same CDR3. The chain employs TRBV5-6 and TRBJ1-5; 8 bases are a match to TRBD1. V dropped 2 bases and J dropped 2; count of bases not matched to a gene: 6. This CDR3 has 16 residues. The V gene's germline CDR1 is SGHDT and CDR2 YYEEEE. The CDR3 reads CASSFYGQGGNQPQHF. CDR3 DNA: TGTGCCAGCAGCTTTTATGGACAGGGTGGCAATCAGCCCCAGCATTTT.

The chain is built from TRBV27 and TRBJ2-1, with TRBD1 matching 7 bases. Germline CDR1 and CDR2: MNHEY and SMNVEV (reference sequence). The CDR3 length is 15 residues. Trimming cost V 8 bases and J 1 base; bases outside gene matches: 8. CDR3 protein: CASATHRGSYNEQFF. Written as DNA, the CDR3 is TGTGCCAGCGCAACCCACAGGGGATCCTACAATGAGCAGTTCTTC.

This clone was seen only once. This chain uses TRBV13 with TRBJ1-3, with a tentative D call TRBD1 (6 bases). Deletions cut 3 bases from V and 1 base from J, with 10 bases between. Germline V gene sequence: CDR1 PRHDT, CDR2 FYEKMQ (reference sequence). The CDR3 spans 15 residues. CDR3 residues: CASSLFRGSGNTIYF. In nucleotides, the CDR3 is TGTGCCAGCAGCTTGTTCAGGGGATCTGGAAACACCATATATTTT.

As for this clone: Sequence at one end of the junction differs from germline and may be a read error. The genes are TRBV7-7 and TRBJ2-5; 7 bases are a match to TRBD1. The germline V gene encodes CDR1 SSHAT and CDR2 FNYEAQ (reference sequence). The CDR3 extends over 13 amino acids. The CDR3 loop reads CASSRDRAETQYF. The CDR3 coding sequence is TGTGCTAGCAGCCGTGACAGGGCGGAGACCCAGTACTTC.

The chain has TRBV18 and TRBJ2-7; 7 bases line up with TRBD1. Germline CDR1 and CDR2: KGHSH and LQKENI. Trimming at V came to 3 bases and at J to 3 bases, leaving 5 bases not matched to a gene. The CDR3 sequence is 14 residues long. As DNA, the CDR3 is TGTGCCAGCTCACCGGACAGGAATCTCTACGAGCAGTACTTC. Its protein is CASSPDRNLYEQYF. Supplemented by reference TRBV18 and TRBJ2-7, the full variable domain reads NAGVMQNPRHLVRRRGQEARLRCSPMKGHSHVYWYRQLPEEGLKFMVYLQKENIIDESGMPKERFSAEFPKEGPSILRIQQVVRGDSAAYFCASSPDRNLYEQYFGPGTRLTVT.

As DNA, the CDR3 is TGTGCCACCAGCAGCGGCGCGGGACTAGCGGCCCGGGAGACCCAGTACTTC. This sequence encodes CATSSGAGLAARETQYF. The chain couples TRBV15 to TRBJ2-5; 11 nucleotides agree with TRBD2. CDR3 size: 17 residues. J lost 5 bases, V lost 3 bases, and 11 bases had no gene match. Per the germline V gene, CDR1 is LNHNV and CDR2 is YYDKDF (reference sequence).

The chain has TRBV19 and TRBJ2-2; possibly TRBD1 for D (6 bases). V lost 8 bases and J 5 bases, leaving 9 bases between the germline ends. Germline-derived CDR1 and CDR2 are LNHDA and SQIVND (reference sequence). CDR3 length: 12 amino acids. For the CDR3, the DNA is TGTGCCAGTTATCAGGGGACCGGGGAGCTGTTTTTT. Translation gives CASYQGTGELFF.

This clone was recorded only once. The rearrangement uses TRBV14 and TRBJ1-5; weak D call: TRBD1 (5 bases). The CDR3 runs to 16 residues. V gave up 4 bases and J gave up 2 bases, with 15 bases separating them. Germline V lookup: CDR1 SGHDN, CDR2 FVKESK. The CDR3 spells CASSPQLGRGNQPQHF. CDR3 DNA sequence: TGTGCCAGCAGCCCCCAGTTGGGACGGGGCAATCAGCCCCAGCATTTT. The variable domain in full, completed from reference TRBV14 and TRBJ1-5, reads EAGVTQFPSHSVIEKGQTVTLRCDPISGHDNLYWYRRVMGKEIKFLLHFVKESKQDESGMPNNRFLAERTGGTYSTLKVQPAELEDSGVYFCASSPQLGRGNQPQHFGDGTRLSIL.

The rearrangement links TRBV10-1 to TRBJ1-3; D uncertain. Per the germline V gene, CDR1 is WNHNN and CDR2 is SYGVQD (reference sequence). This CDR3 spans 16 amino acids. Trimming pared 4 bases from V and 1 base from J, leaving 14 bases between. The CDR3, as DNA: TGCGCCAGCAGTGGCCGCGGGGTCTGTTCTGGAAACACCATATATTTT. It specifies CASSGRGVCSGNTIYF.

This chain connects TRBV7-8 to TRBJ2-7; D uncertain. Per germline, CDR1 SGHVS and CDR2 FQNEAQ. V lost 1 base and J lost 3, with 25 bases in between. The CDR3 loop spans 19 amino acids. The chain's CDR3 is CASSLGALESSNWVYEQYF. The CDR3 DNA sequence: TGTGCCAGCAGCTTAGGGGCCCTAGAAAGTTCCAATTGGGTCTACGAGCAGTACTTC.

The chain has TRBV19 and TRBJ1-2; D uncertain. The CDR3 is made up of 14 amino acids. The germline V and J ends were trimmed by 3 bases and 6 bases, with 14 bases remaining between them. The germline CDR1 and CDR2 sequences are LNHDA and SQIVND (reference sequence). As DNA, the CDR3 is TGTGCCAGTAGTATTGAGAACAGCCTTGATGGCTACACCTTC. Amino acid sequence: CASSIENSLDGYTF. The full variable domain, its missing parts supplied by reference TRBV19 and TRBJ1-2, is DGGITQSPKYLFRKEGQNVTLSCEQNLNHDAMYWYRQDPGQGLRLIYYSQIVNDFQKGDIAEGYSVSREKKESFPLTVTSAQKNPTAFYLCASSIENSLDGYTFGSGTRLTVV.

The sample holds a few counts of this clone. The rearrangement links TRBV30 to TRBJ1-4; tentative D call: TRBD1 (5 bases). The germline V and J ends were trimmed by 4 bases and 5 bases, with 14 bases remaining between them. Germline-derived CDR1 and CDR2 are GTSNPN and SVGIG (reference sequence). CDR3 length: 14 residues. This chain's CDR3 is CAWNRDGRNEKLFF. DNA for the CDR3: TGTGCCTGGAACCGGGACGGTAGAAATGAAAAACTGTTTTTT.